This T cell receptor beta chain was profiled in a study of glioma-infiltrating T cells after dendritic cell vaccination. As for the study in general: Dendritic cell vaccination trial patients had either newly diagnosed or recurrent glioblastoma.

The germline CDR1 and CDR2 sequences are ENHRY and SYGVKD. This CDR3 has 14 amino acids. Trimming pared 6 bases from V and 2 bases from J, leaving 14 bases between. The immunoSEQ assay amplified TCRB CDR3 from up to roughly 2 ug DNA. Clones were read by immunoSEQ multiplex PCR, and TCRdb kept only the in-frame ones, dropping some. The data show around 58,000 clones, with around four fifths seen just once and under 10% held by the top ten. Study-wide results and limits: Higher TCR clonality did not directly relate to longer survival. Higher pretreatment TIL content predicted longer progression-free time and survival.

About this clone itself: Antigen unknown.

The rearrangement joins TRBV10-3 to TRBJ2-7; D might be TRBD1 (6 bases). This receptor was taken from a human donor with glioblastoma. The sequenced sample was blood, obtained before dendritic cell vaccination. The CDR3 region has the DNA TGTGCCATCAGCCAAGCCGGGACAACCTACGAGCAGTACTTC. Translated, it gives CAISQAGTTYEQYF.